The 3 T cell receptor beta chains presented below share a single source sample, sequenced in a study of OX40 agonist ivuxolimab in advanced cancers. This table comes from immunoSEQ multiplex PCR, and its TCRdb copy is limited to in-frame clones, with some not included. The sample lists 70,000 to 85,000 clones, around 86% seen once, with approximately 0.93% in the top ten. The sequencing used CD4+ or CD8+ T cells sorted from blood, collected in a trial of the OX40 agonist ivuxolimab. These receptors were taken from an adult with an advanced solid tumor such as melanoma, head and neck, liver or kidney cancer.

The chain uses TRBV19 and TRBJ1-2; 7 nucleotides agree with TRBD1. There are 14 residues in the CDR3. Per the germline V gene, CDR1 is LNHDA and CDR2 is SQIVND (reference sequence). V lost 3 bases to trimming and J lost 5 bases; unmatched junction nucleotides: 6. The CDR3 DNA follows: TGTGCCAGTAGTATCCGGACAGGACCTTATGGCTACACCTTC. Protein: CASSIRTGPYGYTF.

The chain couples TRBV4-3 to TRBJ1-2; no reliable D call. The CDR3 is made up of 13 amino acids. Germline V gives CDR1 LGHNA, CDR2 YSLEER. V was pared by 1 base and J by 8 bases, with 11 bases between. For the CDR3, the DNA is TGCGCCAGCAGCCAAGGGCGGTCGGAGGGCTACACCTTC. Translating gives CASSQGRSEGYTF.

Points on this clone: Compared with germline, one end of the junction differs, possibly owing to a read error. The chain employs TRBV6-5 and TRBJ1-5; no clear D. This CDR3 region has 14 residues. Germline CDR1 is MNHEY and CDR2 is SVGAGI. This CDR3 reads CASSQLNSNRPQHF. DNA of the CDR3: TGTGCCAGCAGCCAGCTAAACAGCAATCGGCCCCAGCATTTT.